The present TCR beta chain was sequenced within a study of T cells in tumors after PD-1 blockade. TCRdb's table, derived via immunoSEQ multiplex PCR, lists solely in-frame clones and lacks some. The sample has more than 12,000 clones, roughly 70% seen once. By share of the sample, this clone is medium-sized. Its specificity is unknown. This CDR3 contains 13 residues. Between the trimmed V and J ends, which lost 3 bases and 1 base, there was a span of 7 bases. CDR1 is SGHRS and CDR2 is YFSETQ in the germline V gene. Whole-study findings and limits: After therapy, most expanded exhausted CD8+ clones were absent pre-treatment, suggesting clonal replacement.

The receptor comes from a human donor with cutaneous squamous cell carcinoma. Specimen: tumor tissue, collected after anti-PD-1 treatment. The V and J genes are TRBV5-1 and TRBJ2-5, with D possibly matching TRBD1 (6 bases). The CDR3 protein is CASSWTAQETQYF. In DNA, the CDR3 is TGCGCCAGCAGCTGGACAGCCCAAGAGACCCAGTACTTC. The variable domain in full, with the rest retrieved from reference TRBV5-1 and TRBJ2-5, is KAGVTQTPRYLIKTRGQQVTLSCSPISGHRSVSWYQQTPGQGLQFLFEYFSETQRNKGNFPGRFSGRQFSNSRSEMNVSTLELGDSALYLCASSWTAQETQYFGPGTRLLVL.